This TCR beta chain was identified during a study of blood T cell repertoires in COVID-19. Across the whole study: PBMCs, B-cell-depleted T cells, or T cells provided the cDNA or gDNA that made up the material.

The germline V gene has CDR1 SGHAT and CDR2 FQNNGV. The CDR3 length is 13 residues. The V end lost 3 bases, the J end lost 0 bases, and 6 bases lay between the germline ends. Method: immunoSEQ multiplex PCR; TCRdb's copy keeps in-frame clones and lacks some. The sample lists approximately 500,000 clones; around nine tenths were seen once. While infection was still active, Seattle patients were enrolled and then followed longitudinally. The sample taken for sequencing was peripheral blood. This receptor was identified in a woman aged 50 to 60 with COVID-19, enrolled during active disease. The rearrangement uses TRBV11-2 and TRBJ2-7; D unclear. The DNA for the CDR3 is TGTGCCAGCAGCTTTGCGAGCTCCTACGAGCAGTACTTC. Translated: CASSFASSYEQYF.